What follows are 8 T cell receptor beta chains derived from one specimen sequenced in a study of beta chain features in type 1 diabetes. The authors reverse transcribed all of the isolated RNA, so sequencing captured expressed TCRB transcripts. TCRdb's table, derived via immunoSEQ multiplex PCR, lists solely in-frame clones and lacks some. In the table there are fewer than 550,000 clones, roughly an eighth of which are singletons. The specimen sequenced was naive CD4+ T cells from blood. The receptors originated from a young woman in good health.

A word on this clone: Sequence at one end of the junction differs from germline and may be a read error. The V gene is TRBV7-2, the J gene TRBJ2-1, with unresolved D. Germline V gene sequence: CDR1 SGHTA, CDR2 FQGNSA. The CDR3 totals 11 residues. This CDR3 reads CASTLSYEQFF. DNA for the CDR3: TGTGCCAGCACCTTAAGCTATGAGCAGTTCTTC.

This clone was recorded a few times. This chain links TRBV18 with TRBJ2-6; 9 positions match TRBD1. The CDR3 totals 18 residues. V dropped 3 bases and J dropped 0; count of bases not matched to a gene: 6. CDR1 KGHSH and CDR2 LQKENI come from the germline V gene. The chain's CDR3 is CASSPLGTGSSGANVLTF. The DNA of the CDR3 is TGTGCCAGCTCACCCCTCGGGACAGGGAGCTCTGGGGCCAACGTCCTGACTTTC.

The chain is built from TRBV10-3 and TRBJ1-2; D is unclear. V was clipped by 4 bases and J by 0 bases, with 9 bases between them. Germline CDR1 reads ENHRY; CDR2 reads SYGVKD. There are 14 residues in the CDR3. In nucleotides, the CDR3 is TGTGCCATCAGTGTGGCGGGTGCTAACTATGGCTACACCTTC. This sequence encodes CAISVAGANYGYTF.

The chain joins TRBV7-9 to TRBJ1-2, with D hard to call. Trimming shortened V by 2 bases and J by 6 bases, and 7 bases separated the two germline ends. This CDR3 is 12 amino acids long. Germline-derived CDR1 and CDR2 are SEHNR and FQNEAQ (reference sequence). DNA for the CDR3: TGTGCCAGCAGCTTAAACCGGGATGGCTACACCTTC. Translated, it gives CASSLNRDGYTF.

This chain joins TRBV19 and TRBJ2-4; 7 nucleotides match TRBD1. Germline V gene sequence: CDR1 LNHDA, CDR2 SQIVND (reference sequence). V lost 4 bases, J lost 1 base, and 13 bases stayed unmatched. The CDR3 is made up of 18 amino acids. The chain's CDR3 is CASSRGQSPGKAKNIQYF. DNA of the CDR3: TGTGCCAGTAGTAGGGGACAGTCTCCCGGAAAGGCCAAAAACATTCAGTACTTC.

This clone appeared a few times. The chain joins TRBV7-2 to TRBJ1-2, with D possibly TRBD1 on 5 matching bases. The germline V gene has CDR1 SGHTA and CDR2 FQGNSA. V gave up 7 bases and J gave up 0 bases, with 9 bases separating them. The length of the CDR3 is 13 residues. The CDR3 protein is CASTGGTNYGYTF. The CDR3 DNA follows: TGTGCCAGCACCGGGGGTACTAACTATGGCTACACCTTC.

This clone came up a few times. Here the CDR3 reads CASGYGPVQFF. DNA of the CDR3: TGTGCTAGTGGGTATGGACCGGTCCAGTTCTTC. This chain uses TRBV12-5 with TRBJ2-1; D call uncertain. Germline assignment: CDR1 LGHNT and CDR2 FRNRAP. This CDR3 is built from 11 residues. The germline V and J ends were trimmed by 6 bases and 13 bases, with 13 bases remaining between them.

This clone was seen only a few times. The V gene is TRBV15, the J gene TRBJ2-7, with D uncertain. V was shortened by 0 bases and J by 3 bases, with 12 bases between the two germline ends. Germline V gene lookup returns CDR1 LNHNV and CDR2 YYDKDF (reference sequence). The CDR3 consists of 15 residues. The CDR3 region has the DNA TGTGCCACCAGCAGAGAGCGGCAGAAAGTCTACGAGCAGTACGTC. Its translation: CATSRERQKVYEQYV.